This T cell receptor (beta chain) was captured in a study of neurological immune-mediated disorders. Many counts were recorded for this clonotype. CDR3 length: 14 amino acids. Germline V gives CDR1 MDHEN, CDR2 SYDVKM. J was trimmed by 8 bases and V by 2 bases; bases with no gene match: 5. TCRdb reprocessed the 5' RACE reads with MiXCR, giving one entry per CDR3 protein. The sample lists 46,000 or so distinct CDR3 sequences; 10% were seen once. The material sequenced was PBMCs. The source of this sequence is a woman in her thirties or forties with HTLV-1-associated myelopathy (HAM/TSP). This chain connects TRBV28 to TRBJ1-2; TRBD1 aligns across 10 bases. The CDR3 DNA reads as TGTGCCAGCAGTTTACCCGGGACAGGGGAGGGCTACACCTTC. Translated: CASSLPGTGEGYTF.